The 13 T cell receptor beta chains below all came from one sample that was sequenced in a study of blood T cell repertoires in COVID-19. Some clones are missing from TCRdb's copy, which holds only in-frame ones; the method was immunoSEQ multiplex PCR. The table shows 40,000 or so clones, with roughly 80% occurring only once. The specimen sequenced was peripheral blood. The receptors come from a woman between 65 and 79 years old with acute or convalescent COVID-19.

The CDR3 DNA is TGCGCCAGCAGCTCCCAGGGGAACACTGAAGCTTTCTTT. Translating it yields CASSSQGNTEAFF. The chain links TRBV5-1 to TRBJ1-1, with D possibly matching TRBD1 (5 bases). CDR1 SGHRS and CDR2 YFSETQ come from the germline V gene. The CDR3 is made up of 13 amino acids. Deletions cut 3 bases from V and 1 base from J, with 7 bases between.

This sequence joins TRBV19 and TRBJ1-1, with D possibly being TRBD1 (5 bases). V was cut by 0 bases and J by 1 base, with 6 bases left in between. CDR3 length: 14 amino acids. Germline V CDR1 and CDR2: LNHDA, SQIVND (reference sequence). The CDR3 loop reads CASSIEGENTEAFF. The CDR3 bases are TGTGCCAGTAGTATAGAAGGGGAGAACACTGAAGCTTTCTTT.

This rearrangement joins TRBV10-3 to TRBJ1-1; TRBD1 is a possible D gene (5 bases). The CDR3 has 15 residues. Germline V gene lookup returns CDR1 ENHRY and CDR2 SYGVKD. V was pared by 3 bases and J by 1 base, with 12 bases between. The CDR3 loop is CAISESGAPNTEAFF. As DNA, the CDR3 is TGTGCCATCAGTGAATCTGGGGCCCCGAACACTGAAGCTTTCTTT.

CDR3 nucleotides: TGTGCCAGCAGAAAGACAGAGAACACTGAAGCTTTCTTT. This sequence encodes CASRKTENTEAFF. This chain connects TRBV2 to TRBJ1-1; D might be TRBD1 (5 bases). Germline V CDR1 and CDR2: SNHLY, FYNNEI. CDR3 size: 13 residues. Trimming took 6 bases from V and 1 from J, leaving 9 bases between them.

The genes are TRBV12-3 or TRBV12-4 and TRBJ2-1; D is perhaps TRBD2 (5 bases). Trimming left V 0 bases short and J 15 bases short, with 12 bases between. The length of the CDR3 is 12 residues. CDR3 DNA: TGTGCCAGCAGTTTAGCGCTGGGAGCCGCGTTCTTC. This translates into CASSLALGAAFF.

Only a few counts were recorded for this clone. This chain uses TRBV10-3 with TRBJ2-1, with 7 bases aligning to TRBD2. The ends lost 4 bases at V and 0 bases at J; junction bases unmatched: 0. The CDR3 runs to 14 residues. Germline-derived CDR1 and CDR2 are ENHRY and SYGVKD. CDR3 sequence (DNA): TGTGCCATCAGTGGGACTAGCTCCTACAATGAGCAGTTCTTC. It encodes CAISGTSSYNEQFF.

This clone came up a few times. The chain has TRBV6-6 and TRBJ1-1; 11 positions agree with TRBD1. The junction had 1 base not matched to a gene; V was cut back by 0 bases and J by 10 bases. The CDR3 is 13 residues long. The germline gives CDR1 MNHNY, CDR2 SVGAGI (reference sequence). The CDR3 reads CASSYSDRGRAFF. Here the CDR3 DNA reads TGTGCCAGCAGTTACTCGGACAGGGGGCGAGCTTTCTTT.

This clone has at least ten counts. The CDR3: CASSQGQTTNEKLFF. The CDR3 bases are TGCGCCAGCAGTCAGGGGCAAACAACTAATGAAAAACTGTTTTTT. This chain connects TRBV23-1 to TRBJ1-4, with D perhaps matching TRBD1 (5 bases). TRBV23-1 is labeled an ORF, and its function is uncertain. CDR3 length: 15 amino acids. Trimming pared 3 bases from V and 0 bases from J, leaving 8 bases between.

The chain has TRBV14 and TRBJ2-7; TRBD1 aligns across 7 bases. Per the germline V gene, CDR1 is SGHDN and CDR2 is FVKESK. There are 17 residues in the CDR3. V dropped 3 bases and J dropped 4; count of bases not matched to a gene: 15. The CDR3 protein is CASSQTRDSLYSYEQYF. As DNA, the CDR3 is TGTGCCAGCAGCCAGACCCGGGACAGCCTCTATTCGTACGAGCAGTACTTC.

This sequence joins TRBV2 and TRBJ2-1, with D maybe TRBD2 (6 bases). Germline lookup yields CDR1 SNHLY and CDR2 FYNNEI. Trimming took 5 bases from V and 6 from J, leaving 20 bases between them. The CDR3 runs to 16 residues. CDR3 coding DNA: TGTGCCAGCAGTCCTTGGGGGGTAGGTAAAGGCAATGAGCAGTTCTTC. This sequence encodes CASSPWGVGKGNEQFF.

The CDR3 nucleotides read TGTGCCAGCAGTCCGGGACAGGGGAATCAGCCCCAGCATTTT. Amino acids: CASSPGQGNQPQHF. The J gene is TRBJ1-5, the V gene TRBV6-2 or TRBV6-3; TRBD1 matches 10 bases. The germline V gene encodes CDR1 MNHEY and CDR2 SVGEGT. This CDR3 is built from 14 residues. V dropped 5 bases and J dropped 4; count of bases not matched to a gene: 2.

This chain joins TRBV20-1 and TRBJ2-1; 8 bases line up with TRBD2. V trimming: 3 bases; J trimming: 3 bases; junction bases outside the gene matches: 4. Germline-derived CDR1 and CDR2 are DFQATT and SNEGSKA (reference sequence). The CDR3 contains 14 residues. CDR3 loop: CSASSGTNYNEQFF. The CDR3, as DNA: TGCAGTGCTAGTAGCGGGACCAACTACAATGAGCAGTTCTTC.

This chain joins TRBV19 and TRBJ2-2; 10 bases match TRBD2. This CDR3 has 14 amino acids. Per the germline V gene, CDR1 is LNHDA and CDR2 is SQIVND (reference sequence). V lost 7 bases, J lost 5 bases, and 4 bases stayed unmatched. CDR3 residues: CASKREGRTGELFF. The CDR3 DNA reads TGTGCCAGTAAGCGGGAGGGTCGGACCGGGGAGCTGTTTTTT.